This is a list of T cell receptor beta chains from one sample in a study of identical twins. One entry per CDR3 protein results from TCRdb running MiXCR on the 5' RACE reads. The table shows about 220,000 distinct CDR3 sequences, with less than 10% occurring only once. The sequencing input was memory (CD45RO+) T cells sorted from blood. Receptors were obtained from a woman aged 18-29 years in good health. The CDR3 runs from the conserved cysteine through the conserved F or W. The D gene is left open where the match is weak. Not all rows give a size; the values are once, few, many and, for expanded clones, a class.

abundance | d_gene | j_gene | v_gene | CDR3aa | CDR3nt
. | TRBD2 | TRBJ2-5 | TRBV3-1 | CASSLLMGRGETQYF | TGTGCCAGCAGCCTTCTCATGGGGAGGGGCGAGACCCAGTACTTC
. | . | TRBJ1-2 | TRBV20-1 | CSARIQGSVNYGYTF | TGCAGTGCTAGGATACAGGGCTCCGTCAACTATGGCTACACCTTC
many | . | TRBJ1-3 | TRBV18 | CASSPDGNTIYF | TGTGCCAGCTCACCAGATGGAAACACCATATATTTT
many | . | TRBJ1-3 | TRBV3-1 | CASSPSAGNSGNTIYF | TGTGCCAGCAGCCCCTCAGCAGGGAACTCTGGAAACACCATATATTTT
. | TRBD2 | TRBJ2-5 | TRBV12-3/TRBV12-4 | CASSHSGRGETQYF | TGTGCCAGCAGTCATAGCGGGAGGGGGGAGACCCAGTACTTC
. | . | TRBJ2-5 | TRBV6-1 | CACCFGVQETQYF | TGTGCCTGCTGCTTTGGAGTCCAAGAGACCCAGTACTTC
. | TRBD1 | TRBJ2-2 | TRBV2 | CASTRTGKTGELFF | TGTGCCAGCACTCGGACAGGGAAAACCGGGGAGCTGTTTTTT
. | . | TRBJ2-1 | TRBV10-2 | CASSRYGLASYNEQFF | TGCGCCAGCAGTAGGTATGGACTGGCCTCCTACAATGAGCAGTTCTTC
few | . | TRBJ2-7 | TRBV20-1 | CSASNINGAYEQYF | TGCAGTGCTAGTAACATAAACGGGGCCTACGAGCAGTACTTC
many | TRBD1 | TRBJ1-2 | TRBV12-3/TRBV12-4 | CASSRQGAAYGGYTF | TGTGCCAGCAGTCGACAGGGGGCGGCCTATGGAGGCTACACCTTC
few | . | TRBJ1-2 | TRBV9 | CASSAEGYGYTF | TGTGCCAGCAGCGCCGAAGGATATGGCTACACCTTC
few | TRBD2 | TRBJ2-1 | TRBV6-5 | CASSYFSGGYNEQFF | TGTGCCAGCAGTTACTTTAGCGGGGGATACAATGAGCAGTTCTTC
many | . | TRBJ1-1 | TRBV7-9 | CASSPGGKNTEAFF | TGTGCCAGCAGTCCGGGGGGGAAGAACACTGAAGCTTTCTTT
. | . | TRBJ1-1 | TRBV18 | CASSPAQTNTEAFF | TGTGCCAGCTCACCCGCGCAGACCAACACTGAAGCTTTCTTT
. | . | TRBJ2-1 | TRBV7-2 | CASSPRRSGNEQFF | TGTGCCAGCAGCCCGCGCCGTAGTGGCAATGAGCAGTTCTTC
few | TRBD1 | TRBJ1-5 | TRBV19 | CASKGQGDQPQHF | TGTGCCAGTAAAGGACAGGGTGACCAGCCCCAGCATTTT
. | TRBD1 | TRBJ2-5 | TRBV6-2/TRBV6-3 | CASRRTGWQETQYF | TGTGCCAGCAGGCGGACAGGGTGGCAAGAGACCCAGTACTTC
few | . | TRBJ2-6 | TRBV2 | CASSEGGDVTPPGYGANVLTF | TGTGCCAGCAGTGAAGGGGGGGACGTTACTCCTCCCGGGTACGGGGCCAACGTCCTGACTTTC
many | TRBD2 | TRBJ2-3 | TRBV29-1 | CSVLTGGTDTQYF | TGCAGCGTGTTAACGGGGGGTACAGATACGCAGTATTTT
few | . | TRBJ1-6 | TRBV16 | CASREGVLNSPLHF | TGTGCCAGCCGTGAGGGGGTTTTAAATTCACCCCTCCACTTT
. | . | TRBJ2-2 | TRBV20-1 | CSAKTGGSGELFF | TGCAGTGCGAAGACTGGAGGGTCCGGGGAGCTGTTTTTT
. | TRBD1 | TRBJ2-7 | TRBV11-2 | CASSLDWGTGSYEQYF | TGTGCCAGCAGCTTAGATTGGGGGACAGGGTCCTACGAGCAGTACTTC
few | TRBD2 | TRBJ2-1 | TRBV11-3 | CASSDTSGFSYNEQFF | TGTGCCAGCAGCGACACTAGCGGGTTTTCCTACAATGAGCAGTTCTTC